This TCR beta chain came from a study of T cells in Graves' hyperthyroidism and ophthalmopathy (dated by TCRdb to the late 2010s). Regarding the research as a whole: Peripheral blood was sampled at the time of initial diagnosis, prior to any treatment. Once sampling was done, hyperthyroidism patients were given methimazole at a starting dose of 30 mg daily, whereas ophthalmopathy patients were given high-dose intravenous methylprednisolone. Whether ophthalmopathy could be predicted prospectively was tested in an independent validation cohort made up of 18 to 20 hyperthyroidism patients plus 17 patients who later progressed to ophthalmopathy. The study also compared thyroid tissue and blood T-cell repertoires from 6 or 7 Graves' hyperthyroidism patients. A discovery cohort of about 96 patients, about 43 with Graves' ophthalmopathy and 55 to 60 with stable Graves' hyperthyroidism, was used to find distinguishing TCR V-J signatures. TCR Vbeta CDR3 sequencing of 140 or so peripheral blood samples (approximately 44 ophthalmopathy, approximately 80 hyperthyroidism and roughly 17 progressor patients) is reported in the paper. For training and testing, the 100 or so patients in the discovery cohort were randomly divided in a 7:3 ratio. Broad study findings and their caveats: No statistical method was used to fix the sample size in advance, and group allocation was not hidden from the investigators. In validation, the model predicted progression to ophthalmopathy a median of about 6.5 months before onset, with around 70% sensitivity and roughly 79% specificity. A model built on a 13 V-J signature distinguished ophthalmopathy from stable hyperthyroidism, reaching about 88% sensitivity and 81.08% specificity in cross-validation and 80%/75% in testing. Most expanded thyroid clonotypes (frequency above 0.001) were also detected in blood, suggesting blood repertoires may reflect thyroid immune responses.

The germline V gene encodes CDR1 LNHDA and CDR2 SQIVND (reference sequence). The CDR3 spans 14 residues, from the cysteine through the phenylalanine. The DNA shown is the 42-base CDR3, in frame from base 1. V and J are truncated by 0 bases and 3 bases respectively, leaving an intervening sequence of 5 bases. The TCR beta CDR3 regions were amplified from RNA transcripts. For the first round of RT-PCR on the TCR CDR3, the HTBI primer set was used together with the Qiagen OneStep RT-PCR kit. Libraries were constructed in a second round of multiplex PCR, after which size selection and purification were performed. Paired-end sequencing of the libraries was performed with 100 bp reads on an Illumina HiSeq2000. Regarding the original processing steps: Raw data were processed with SOAPnuke, discarding reads with adapters, uncalled bases, mean Phred below 15, or no exact constant-primer or identifier match. High-quality paired reads were merged using COPE v1.2.5, and each unique nucleotide sequence was defined as a clonotype. MiTCR v1.1 was used to align clonotypes to the IMGT TRBV, TRBD and TRBJ reference segments. The analysis was restricted to V-J combinations with a frequency above 0.0001, which together covered just over 98% of the repertoires. The TCS score was defined as F50 (clonal expansion) divided by E x V (chaos), with BLOSUM62-based TCRdist calculated between CDR3 peptides within each V-J. Welch's t-statistics and random forest reduced around 510 V-J features to around 14, which were used in a naive Bayes classifier (R e1071). TCRdb reprocessed the public reads (quality trimming at Q25 with fastp, clone calling with MiXCR) and kept in-frame beta chains. CDR3 protein sequences are deduplicated, and each keeps its most common genes and DNA. Here the V and J calls rest on TCRdb's processing, not on the authors' analysis. This sample is represented by some 400,000 distinct CDR3 sequences; approximately 13% of them were singletons. In total, the top ten clones hold 9.5% to 12% of the sample.

This clonotype was counted a few times. Its antigen target is currently unknown. Base-call qualities are not available, and no considerably larger clone is one nucleotide away. A patient counted as having stable Graves' hyperthyroidism if no progression to ophthalmopathy occurred over 18 months of follow-up. Hyperthyroidism patients were newly diagnosed, had a disease duration of under 2 months, and were aged 18 to 65 years. The study excluded patients with uncontrolled infections, other autoimmune diseases, pregnancy or lactation. Clinical symptoms, serum thyroxine and TRAb, thyroid ultrasound, and orbital computed tomography formed the basis for the diagnoses. PBMCs were isolated from more than 9 ml of fresh peripheral blood by Ficoll-Paque density gradient centrifugation. Trizol reagent was used to extract total RNA, and RNA quality was then checked on an Agilent 2100 Bioanalyzer.

The sample consisted of blood. The receptor comes from a woman aged 60-75 years with Graves' hyperthyroidism. This chain joins TRBV19 to TRBJ1-4, with no D gene named confidently. The CDR3 amino acid sequence is: CASSIDLPNEKLFF. The DNA sequence follows: TGTGCCAGTAGTATAGATCTGCCTAATGAAAAACTGTTTTTT.